This is a list of T cell receptor beta chains from one sample in a study of T cells in localized non-small cell lung cancer. Repertoires were generated with immunoSEQ multiplex PCR, while TCRdb's copy carries only in-frame clones and drops some. The repertoire holds about 2,600 clones, with roughly 28% as singletons. The sample consisted of lung tumor tissue, taken before any cancer treatment. The receptors come from a male donor aged 60 or over with stage II squamous cell lung carcinoma. Each CDR3 is given with its conserved first and last residue. D genes are given only for firm matches. Not every row has a clone size; where given, it reads once, few, many or a size class.

TRBJ1-5,-,TRBV28,-,CASRSGNQPQHF,TGTGCCAGCAGGAGCGGGAATCAGCCCCAGCATTTT
TRBJ2-7,few,TRBV6-8,TRBD1,CATGGRGQSYEQYF,TGTGCCACAGGGGGAAGGGGTCAGTCCTACGAGCAGTACTTC
TRBJ2-5,large,TRBV6-8,-,CASSYSQETQYF,TGTGCCAGCAGTTACTCCCAAGAGACCCAGTACTTC
TRBJ1-1,medium-sized,TRBV6-1,-,CASSEGKGWNTEAFF,TGTGCCAGCAGTGAAGGTAAGGGATGGAACACTGAAGCTTTCTTT
TRBJ2-7,few,TRBV6-8,-,CAISNPGPFPYEQYF,TGTGCCATCAGTAACCCGGGACCTTTTCCCTACGAGCAGTACTTC
TRBJ2-2,-,TRBV12-5,TRBD2,CASGKLAGGELFF,TGTGCTAGTGGCAAGCTAGCGGGAGGAGAGCTGTTTTTT
TRBJ1-2,few,TRBV28,-,CASRRRIRGYTF,TGTGCCAGCAGGCGACGTATACGGGGCTACACCTTC
TRBJ2-5,few,TRBV11-3,TRBD2,CASRSSGRVQETQYF,TGTGCCAGCAGATCTAGCGGGAGGGTTCAAGAGACCCAGTACTTC
TRBJ2-2,few,TRBV18,-,CASSTELRDTNTGELFF,TGTGCCAGCTCCACGGAACTCCGGGACACGAACACCGGGGAGCTGTTTTTT
TRBJ1-1,-,TRBV6-8,TRBD1,CASRGQGAGDTEAFF,TGTGCCAGCAGGGGACAGGGCGCGGGAGACACTGAAGCTTTCTTT
TRBJ2-2,medium-sized,TRBV7-4,-,CASSLTGGTQNTGELFF,TGTGCCAGCAGCTTAACGGGCGGGACACAGAACACCGGGGAGCTGTTTTTT
TRBJ2-7,few,TRBV6-8,-,CASSDTGSYEQYF,TGTGCCAGCAGTGATACAGGGTCCTACGAGCAGTACTTC
TRBJ2-1,few,TRBV14,-,CASSHMSGNNPYNEQFF,TGTGCCAGCAGCCATATGTCGGGAAACAACCCCTACAATGAGCAGTTCTTC
TRBJ1-6,few,TRBV6-8,-,CASSERGDNSPLHF,TGTGCCAGCAGCGAGAGAGGGGATAATTCACCCCTCCACTTT
TRBJ1-2,once,TRBV6-8,-,CASSYASAGANYGYTF,TGTGCCAGCAGTTACGCTTCTGCAGGGGCTAACTATGGCTACACCTTC
TRBJ2-3,once,TRBV5-1,TRBD2,CASSSLAGVPDTQYF,TGCGCCAGCAGCTCCCTAGCGGGGGTGCCAGATACGCAGTATTTT
TRBJ1-1,medium-sized,TRBV11-3,TRBD1,CASSLVAGGYEAFF,TGTGCCAGCAGCTTAGTGGCAGGGGGTTATGAAGCTTTCTTT
TRBJ2-1,-,TRBV6-8,TRBD1,CAIRQGQGGSNEQFF,TGTGCCATCAGACAAGGACAGGGTGGGTCCAATGAGCAGTTCTTC
TRBJ1-1,few,TRBV4-1,-,CASSHQVKATEAFF,TGCGCCAGCAGCCATCAGGTTAAGGCCACTGAAGCTTTCTTT
TRBJ1-5,medium-sized,TRBV9,-,CASVGPTDNQPQHF,TGTGCCAGCGTCGGGCCTACAGACAATCAGCCCCAGCATTTT
TRBJ2-3,-,TRBV18,-,CASYDLLSGTDTQYF,TGTGCCAGCTACGACCTTTTAAGCGGAACAGATACGCAGTATTTT
TRBJ2-3,-,TRBV18,-,CASSPSTDTQYF,TGTGCCAGCTCACCTAGCACAGATACGCAGTATTTT
TRBJ1-6,-,TRBV28,-,CASKPGHQNSPLHF,TGTGCCAGCAAACCCGGACATCAAAATTCACCCCTCCACTTT
TRBJ2-2,-,TRBV6-8,-,CASSRNGAGTGELFF,TGTGCCAGCAGCCGAAATGGGGCGGGCACCGGGGAGCTGTTTTTT
TRBJ2-2,few,TRBV11-3,TRBD1,CASSPGQDAPGELFF,TGTGCCAGCAGCCCGGGACAGGATGCCCCCGGGGAGCTGTTTTTT
TRBJ2-3,medium-sized,TRBV11-3,TRBD2,CASSFPGTSGVRGTDTQYF,TGTGCCAGCAGCTTCCCCGGGACTAGCGGGGTACGGGGCACAGATACGCAGTATTTT
TRBJ1-2,-,TRBV28,TRBD1,CASGQTGGPMDYGYTF,TGTGCCAGCGGTCAGACAGGGGGTCCTATGGACTATGGCTACACCTTC
TRBJ2-7,-,TRBV18,-,CASSPVSPSSYEQYF,TGTGCCAGCTCACCAGTCTCCCCCAGCTCCTACGAGCAGTACTTC